These T cell receptor beta chains were read from a single sample in a study of blood T cell repertoires in COVID-19. Here immunoSEQ multiplex PCR was the method, and the copy in TCRdb shows in-frame clones only, minus some. The data contain 150,000 to 200,000 clones, roughly four fifths of them seen just once; the ten biggest clones take up about 12%. Sample: PBMCs or T cells enriched from blood (not recorded which). Receptors were obtained from a man aged 35 to 55 who had recovered from COVID-19. Both conserved end residues are part of each CDR3. Each record gives: V gene, J gene, D gene, clone size, CDR3 protein, CDR3 DNA. D genes are given only for firm matches. Size tells how often a clone was seen (once, few, many) or the class of an expanded clone, and some rows leave it out.

TRBV10-3,TRBJ2-3,TRBD2,NA,CAISSGDTQYF,TGTGCCATCTCTAGCGGCGATACGCAGTATTTT
TRBV27,TRBJ1-5,TRBD1,NA,CASPGSWTGGNQPQHF,TGTGCCAGCCCCGGGTCATGGACAGGGGGCAATCAGCCCCAGCATTTT
TRBV5-6,TRBJ2-1,NA,NA,CASSRVGSSYNEQFF,TGTGCCAGCAGCCGGGTAGGGAGCTCCTACAATGAGCAGTTCTTC
TRBV27,TRBJ2-7,NA,NA,CASRSGQSYEQYF,TGTGCCAGCAGATCAGGACAGTCCTACGAGCAGTACTTC
TRBV5-5,TRBJ1-5,NA,NA,CASRWTEDQPQHF,TGTGCCAGCAGGTGGACAGAGGATCAGCCCCAGCATTTT
TRBV10-3,TRBJ2-3,NA,NA,CAISGLGTDTQYF,TGTGCCATCAGTGGCCTAGGAACAGATACGCAGTATTTT
TRBV5-8,TRBJ2-1,NA,NA,CASQETVYNEQFF,TGTGCCAGTCAGGAGACAGTCTACAATGAGCAGTTCTTC
TRBV19,TRBJ1-2,NA,NA,CASSFHLTAGYTF,TGTGCCAGTAGTTTCCACTTGACAGCCGGCTACACCTTC
TRBV28,TRBJ1-5,TRBD1,NA,CASRKGGQGQPQHF,TGTGCCAGCAGAAAGGGGGGACAGGGCCAGCCCCAGCATTTT
TRBV2,TRBJ1-5,NA,NA,CASSEGTAHQPQHF,TGTGCCAGCAGTGAAGGCACAGCTCATCAGCCCCAGCATTTT
TRBV19,TRBJ1-5,NA,NA,CASSTDQAGNQPQHF,TGTGCCAGTAGTACCGACCAAGCGGGCAATCAGCCCCAGCATTTT
TRBV5-1,TRBJ1-2,NA,NA,CASSLDSPYGYTF,TGCGCCAGCAGCTTGGACAGCCCCTATGGCTACACCTTC
TRBV19,TRBJ1-2,NA,once,CASSSGQRGYYGYTF,TGTGCCAGTAGTAGTGGACAGAGGGGCTACTATGGCTACACCTTC
TRBV19,TRBJ1-1,TRBD1,NA,CASSVQKGAEPTEAFF,TGTGCCAGTAGTGTCCAAAAGGGGGCAGAGCCGACTGAAGCTTTCTTT
TRBV25-1,TRBJ2-5,TRBD1,NA,CASHPGTGDQETQYF,TGTGCCAGTCATCCCGGGACAGGGGACCAAGAGACCCAGTACTTC
TRBV19,TRBJ2-1,TRBD2,NA,CASRVLAGAHNEQFF,TGTGCCAGTAGAGTACTAGCGGGAGCCCACAATGAGCAGTTCTTC
TRBV24-1,TRBJ2-2,NA,NA,CATSDISGNTGELFF,TGTGCCACCAGTGACATTAGCGGGAACACCGGGGAGCTGTTTTTT
TRBV7-8,TRBJ1-4,NA,NA,CASSLGRGYEKLFF,TGTGCCAGCAGCTTAGGCAGGGGTTATGAAAAACTGTTTTTT
TRBV6-2/TRBV6-3,TRBJ2-7,NA,NA,CASSYSRTYEQYF,TGTGCCAGCAGTTACTCGCGTACCTACGAGCAGTACTTC
TRBV19,TRBJ2-1,TRBD2,NA,CASATSGSYNEQFF,TGTGCCAGCGCGACTAGCGGGTCTTACAATGAGCAGTTCTTC
TRBV2,TRBJ2-7,NA,NA,CASSLIQTGSYEQYF,TGTGCCAGCAGCCTCATCCAGACAGGATCCTACGAGCAGTACTTC
TRBV7-9,TRBJ2-2,NA,few,CASSWQGTGELFF,TGTGCCAGCAGCTGGCAGGGAACCGGGGAGCTGTTTTTT
TRBV7-9,TRBJ1-1,NA,NA,CASTPFKTGSLNTEAFF,TGTGCCAGCACGCCTTTCAAAACAGGGTCCCTCAACACTGAAGCTTTCTTT
TRBV30,TRBJ1-2,NA,NA,CAWADIYGYTF,TGTGCCTGGGCAGACATTTATGGCTACACCTTC
TRBV27,TRBJ2-1,TRBD2,NA,CASSLAVSSYNEQFF,TGTGCCAGCAGCCTAGCGGTGAGCTCCTACAATGAGCAGTTCTTC
TRBV6-4,TRBJ2-7,TRBD1,NA,CASRERFRDRGWAYEQYF,TGTGCCAGCAGGGAGCGATTCCGGGACAGGGGGTGGGCCTACGAGCAGTACTTC
TRBV28,TRBJ2-4,NA,NA,CASRGGAPGPNKNIQYF,TGTGCCAGCAGAGGAGGGGCCCCGGGACCAAACAAAAACATTCAGTACTTC
TRBV14,TRBJ2-2,TRBD2,many,CASSQARLAEGPGTGELFF,TGTGCCAGCAGCCAAGCGCGACTAGCGGAGGGACCGGGTACCGGGGAGCTGTTTTTT
TRBV7-9,TRBJ1-2,TRBD1,NA,CASSLGDRDRGRYGYTF,TGTGCCAGCAGCTTAGGGGACCGGGACAGGGGGCGATATGGCTACACCTTC
TRBV6-4,TRBJ2-1,TRBD2,NA,CASSESGRGYNEQFF,TGTGCCAGCAGTGAGAGCGGGAGAGGGTACAATGAGCAGTTCTTC
TRBV19,TRBJ2-1,TRBD2,NA,CASSRGLNSEQFF,TGTGCCAGTAGTAGGGGACTAAATAGTGAGCAGTTCTTC
TRBV7-6,TRBJ2-1,TRBD2,NA,CASSSGLAGVGEQFF,TGTGCCAGCAGCTCGGGACTAGCGGGAGTCGGTGAGCAGTTCTTC
TRBV7-3,TRBJ1-5,NA,NA,CASSLVADQPQHF,TGTGCCAGCAGCTTAGTGGCTGATCAGCCCCAGCATTTT